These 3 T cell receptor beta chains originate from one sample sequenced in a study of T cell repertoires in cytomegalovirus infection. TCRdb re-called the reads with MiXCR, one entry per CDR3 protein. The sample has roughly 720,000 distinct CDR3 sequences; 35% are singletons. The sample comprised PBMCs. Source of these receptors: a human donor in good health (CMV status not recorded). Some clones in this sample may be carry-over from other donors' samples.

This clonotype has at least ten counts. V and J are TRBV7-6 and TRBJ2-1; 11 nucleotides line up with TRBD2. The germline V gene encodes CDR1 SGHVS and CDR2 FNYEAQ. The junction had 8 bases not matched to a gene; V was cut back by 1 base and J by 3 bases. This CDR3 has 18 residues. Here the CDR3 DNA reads TGTGCCAGCAGCTTAGTTGTAGCGGGAGGGCAAGGCTACAATGAGCAGTTCTTC. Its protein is CASSLVVAGGQGYNEQFF.

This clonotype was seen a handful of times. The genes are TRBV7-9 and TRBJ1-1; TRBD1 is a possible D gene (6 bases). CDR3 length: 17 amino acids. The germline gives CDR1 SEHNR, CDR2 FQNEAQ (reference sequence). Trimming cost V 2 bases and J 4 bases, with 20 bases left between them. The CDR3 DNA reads TGTGCCAGCAGCTTATGGGGGGCCACTACCCGTGGCACTGAAGCTTTCTTT. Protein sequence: CASSLWGATTRGTEAFF.

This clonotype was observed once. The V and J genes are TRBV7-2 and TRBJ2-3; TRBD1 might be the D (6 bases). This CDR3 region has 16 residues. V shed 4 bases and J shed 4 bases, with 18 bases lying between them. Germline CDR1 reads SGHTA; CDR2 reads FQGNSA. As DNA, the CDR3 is TGTGCCAGCAGCTCACAGGGAGCGTTCAGTGCAGATACGCAGTATTTT. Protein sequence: CASSSQGAFSADTQYF.